The clone carrying this T cell receptor (beta chain) was counted only a few times. Original processing methods: The authors estimated nucleated cell counts from reference gene primer amplification. Using immunoSEQ multiplex PCR, the repertoire was profiled, and TCRdb retains in-frame clones only, with some absent. That table is the source of V, J and clone size, and D and trimming were worked out from the DNA. The sample includes over 400,000 clones, about nine tenths of them seen just once. Germline CDR1 is MNHEY and CDR2 is SVGAGI. The V end lost 6 bases, the J end lost 6 bases, and 14 bases lay between the germline ends. The CDR3 extends over 14 amino acids. This sample is drawn from a study of blood T cell repertoires in COVID-19. The overall study: The United States, Italy and Spain provided the acute and convalescent COVID-19 samples. T cells, B-cell-depleted T cells, or PBMCs supplied cDNA or gDNA.

The sample consisted of peripheral blood. V is TRBV6-5 and J is TRBJ2-2, with D possibly matching TRBD2 (5 bases). This clonotype was obtained from a young woman with active or convalescent COVID-19. Here the CDR3 reads CASRRVVEAGELFF. In DNA, the CDR3 is TGTGCCAGCAGGAGGGTGGTTGAAGCCGGGGAGCTGTTTTTT.